This is a list of T cell receptor beta chains from one sample in a study of shared clonotypes between healthy human individuals. Data came from immunoSEQ multiplex PCR; TCRdb stores just in-frame clones and leaves some out. The table has roughly 1 million clones, 65% to 80% seen once. Sequenced: memory CD4+ T cells sorted from blood. The origin of the receptors is a young man in good health. CDR3s include the opening cysteine and the closing phenylalanine or tryptophan. The D gene is left open where the match is weak. Part of the rows lack a size; the others show once, few, many or a class for expanded clones.

TRBV30	.	TRBJ2-7	.	TGTGCCTGGAGTAAGGAGGGCTACGAGCAGTACTTC	CAWSKEGYEQYF
TRBV11-1	.	TRBJ2-1	.	TGTGCCAGCAGCTTATCTTTGGGGAATGAGCAGTTCTTC	CASSLSLGNEQFF
TRBV5-1	.	TRBJ2-1	TRBD1	TGCGCCAGCAGCTTATTAGAAGACAGGGGCAATGAGCAGTTCTTC	CASSLLEDRGNEQFF
TRBV2	once	TRBJ2-3	.	TGTGCCAGCAGTGGGCTAAGGGGAAGAGATACGCAGTATTTT	CASSGLRGRDTQYF
TRBV7-9	many	TRBJ1-2	.	TGTGCCGGACGGGACACCGACACCTTTTCTGATGGCTACACCTTC	CAGRDTDTFSDGYTF
TRBV7-2	few	TRBJ1-6	TRBD1	TGTGCCAGCAGCTTAGTGGCAGGGGGCGAGGATTCACCCCTCCACTTT	CASSLVAGGEDSPLHF
TRBV30	.	TRBJ1-5	TRBD1	TGTGCCTGTAAAACCGGGACAGCAGGTCAGCCCCAGCATTTT	CACKTGTAGQPQHF
TRBV28	.	TRBJ1-1	.	TGTGCCAGCAGTTTAAGTCAGGGGTTTAGGATGAACACTGAAGCTTTCTTT	CASSLSQGFRMNTEAFF
TRBV30	.	TRBJ1-5	.	TGTGCCTTCACCTTAGGGGGAATGGATCAGCCCCAGCATTTT	CAFTLGGMDQPQHF
TRBV5-1	.	TRBJ2-5	.	TGCGCCAGCAGCCCGGGAGCCGTCCAGCCCCAGACCCAGTACTTC	CASSPGAVQPQTQYF
TRBV5-5	once	TRBJ2-5	TRBD1	TGTGCCAGCAGCTTGGAGGGGGCTGGGGAGACCCAGTACTTC	CASSLEGAGETQYF
TRBV4-1	.	TRBJ2-5	.	TGCGCCAGCAGCCAAGACGGGCTGACACAAGAGACCCAGTACTTC	CASSQDGLTQETQYF
TRBV6-5	.	TRBJ2-1	TRBD2	TGTGCCAGCAGTTACGGACTAGAAAATGAGCAGTTCTTC	CASSYGLENEQFF
TRBV6-4	.	TRBJ2-2	TRBD1	TGTGCCAGCCGGACAGGGAACACCGGGGAGCTGTTTTTT	CASRTGNTGELFF
TRBV6-1	few	TRBJ1-2	.	TGTGCCAGCAGCAAGGGACCGAGCCCTAACTATGGCTACACCTTC	CASSKGPSPNYGYTF